This entry describes one TCR beta chain. This CDR3 spans 15 amino acids. J was trimmed by 3 bases and V by 4 bases; bases with no gene match: 8. Per the germline V gene, CDR1 is SGHTA and CDR2 is FQGTGA. The sample belongs to a study of blood T cell repertoires in COVID-19. Generated by immunoSEQ multiplex PCR, the TCRdb table keeps only in-frame clones and is missing some. The sample lists roughly 400,000 clones, approximately 89% occurring once. The clonotype was recovered from a woman in her sixties with COVID-19, enrolled during active disease. Sequenced material: peripheral blood. The chain employs TRBV7-3 and TRBJ1-1; TRBD1 matches at 7 bases. Here the CDR3 reads CASSSETGEDTEAFF. The CDR3 nucleotides are TGTGCCAGCAGCTCGGAAACAGGGGAGGACACTGAAGCTTTCTTT.